This T cell receptor beta chain was retrieved from a study of T-cell memory formation after mild COVID-19. Germline V CDR1 and CDR2: SGHRS, YFSETQ. Unmatched junction bases numbered 4, after V lost 0 bases and J lost 4 bases. This CDR3 is 15 amino acids long. Points on this clonotype: Its cognate antigen is unknown.

Study observations and caveats: Clones that contracted clustered mainly in CM and EM if CD4+ and in EMRA if CD8+. Contracting clones, day 15 to 85, had balanced CD4/CD8, and later expanders favored CD4+.

TCRdb redid the calling of the 5' RACE reads with MiXCR, one entry per CDR3 protein. Altogether some 260,000 distinct CDR3 sequences are present, approximately 16% being singletons, with the ten largest covering about 3.5%. V usage is TRBV5-1 and J usage is TRBJ2-5; TRBD2 agrees at 9 bases. The sequence came from a man between 18 and 35 years old who had mild COVID-19 (a few samples of this study predate the infection). Cell type and time point are not known. The sequenced sample was PBMCs or a T cell subset sorted from them (not recorded which). CDR3 protein: CASSLDVSGGETQYF. The DNA of the CDR3 is TGCGCCAGCAGCTTGGATGTTAGCGGGGGAGAGACCCAGTACTTC. The variable domain in full, completed from reference TRBV5-1 and TRBJ2-5, reads KAGVTQTPRYLIKTRGQQVTLSCSPISGHRSVSWYQQTPGQGLQFLFEYFSETQRNKGNFPGRFSGRQFSNSRSEMNVSTLELGDSALYLCASSLDVSGGETQYFGPGTRLLVL.